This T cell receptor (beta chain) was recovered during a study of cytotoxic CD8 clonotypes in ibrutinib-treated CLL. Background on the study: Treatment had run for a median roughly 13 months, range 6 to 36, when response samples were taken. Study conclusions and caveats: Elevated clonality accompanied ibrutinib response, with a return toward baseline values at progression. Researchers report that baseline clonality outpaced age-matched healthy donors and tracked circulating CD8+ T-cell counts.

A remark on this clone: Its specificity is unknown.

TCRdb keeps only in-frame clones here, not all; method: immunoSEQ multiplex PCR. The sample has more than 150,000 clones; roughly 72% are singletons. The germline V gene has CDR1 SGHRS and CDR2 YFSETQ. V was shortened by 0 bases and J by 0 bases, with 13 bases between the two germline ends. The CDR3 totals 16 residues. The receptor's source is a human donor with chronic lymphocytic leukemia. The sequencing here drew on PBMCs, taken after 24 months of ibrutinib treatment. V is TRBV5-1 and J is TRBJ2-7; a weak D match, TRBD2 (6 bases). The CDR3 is CASSLGDSGTSYEQYF. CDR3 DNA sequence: TGCGCCAGCAGCTTGGGGGATAGCGGTACCTCCTACGAGCAGTACTTC.